The 10 T cell receptor beta chains presented below share a single source sample, sequenced in a study of blood T cell repertoires in COVID-19. The assay was immunoSEQ multiplex PCR, and TCRdb's table has in-frame clones only and misses some. In the table there are around 50,000 clones, around four fifths of which are singletons. The sample taken for sequencing was PBMCs or T cells enriched from blood (not recorded which). These receptors originate from a woman aged 50 to 65 with acute COVID-19.

CDR3: CASRSQHSGNTIYF. In DNA, the CDR3 is TGTGCCAGCAGGTCACAGCACTCTGGAAACACCATATATTTT. The V gene is TRBV28, the J gene TRBJ1-3; D unresolved. V was pared by 6 bases and J by 0 bases, with 9 bases between. This CDR3 has 14 amino acids. Germline V gene sequence: CDR1 MDHEN, CDR2 SYDVKM.

The chain couples TRBV19 to TRBJ1-5; possible D gene TRBD1, 5 bases. The germline V and J ends were trimmed by 7 bases and 6 bases, with 16 bases remaining between them. The CDR3 contains 14 residues. The germline gives CDR1 LNHDA, CDR2 SQIVND (reference sequence). DNA for the CDR3: TGTGCCAGTACCCCCACGGTGGGGCTTCAGCCCCAGCATTTT. It encodes CASTPTVGLQPQHF.

This sequence joins TRBV11-1 and TRBJ1-1, with D possibly matching TRBD1 (5 bases). The V end lost 6 bases, the J end lost 1 base, and 15 bases lay between the germline ends. The CDR3 runs to 15 residues. Germline lookup yields CDR1 SGHAT and CDR2 FQDESV (reference sequence). CDR3 sequence reads: CASSYSRVKNTEAFF. CDR3 coding DNA: TGTGCCAGCAGTTACTCCAGGGTTAAGAACACTGAAGCTTTCTTT.

The gene calls are TRBV15 and TRBJ2-2, with D perhaps matching TRBD2 (6 bases). The CDR3 contains 16 residues. The ends were cut back, 7 bases at V and 5 bases at J, with 20 bases in the middle. Germline V gene lookup returns CDR1 LNHNV and CDR2 YYDKDF (reference sequence). CDR3 residues: CATTGREAGRTGELFF. In DNA, the CDR3 is TGTGCCACCACCGGAAGGGAGGCGGGGAGGACCGGGGAGCTGTTTTTT.

This chain links TRBV5-4 with TRBJ1-2; D is unclear. The CDR3 has 14 residues. Looked up from germline, CDR1 is SGHNT and CDR2 is YYREEE (reference sequence). V gave up 4 bases and J gave up 0 bases, with 10 bases separating them. The CDR3 bases are TGTGCCAGCAGCACGGGTCTAGCTAACTATGGCTACACCTTC. Protein product: CASSTGLANYGYTF.

The chain joins TRBV30 to TRBJ1-2; the D is unclear. The CDR3 covers 12 residues. The V gene lost 5 bases and the J gene lost 4 bases, with 11 bases spanning the gap. Germline lookup yields CDR1 GTSNPN and CDR2 SVGIG (reference sequence). CDR3 protein: CAWGSGRYGYTF. For the CDR3, the DNA is TGTGCCTGGGGGTCTGGGCGCTATGGCTACACCTTC.

The genes are TRBV2 and TRBJ1-3, with D unresolved. Trimming stripped 1 base from V and 2 bases from J, with 6 bases between. The CDR3 is 14 residues long. Per the germline V gene, CDR1 is SNHLY and CDR2 is FYNNEI. Here the CDR3 reads CASSEGQPGNTIYF. The CDR3 DNA reads TGTGCCAGCAGTGAAGGGCAACCTGGAAACACCATATATTTT.

The V and J genes are TRBV28 and TRBJ1-5; no clear D gene. The ends were cut back, 6 bases at V and 6 bases at J, with 18 bases in the middle. Germline CDR1 MDHEN, CDR2 SYDVKM. The CDR3 is 15 amino acids. DNA of the CDR3: TGTGCCAGCAGCGGCTCGTCGGTTCGAGGTCAGCCCCAGCATTTT. It yields the protein CASSGSSVRGQPQHF.

The rearrangement links TRBV28 to TRBJ2-6; D may be TRBD1 (6 bases). The germline gives CDR1 MDHEN, CDR2 SYDVKM. Trimming removed 4 bases from V and 1 base from J, with 8 bases in between. The CDR3 is 15 amino acids. The CDR3 region is CASSSTGSGANVLTF. In DNA form, the CDR3 reads TGTGCCAGCAGTTCTACAGGGTCTGGGGCCAACGTCCTGACTTTC.

The chain links TRBV5-5 to TRBJ1-1; 7 nucleotides align to TRBD1. V trimming: 4 bases; J trimming: 0 bases; junction bases outside the gene matches: 3. Per the germline V gene, CDR1 is SGHKS and CDR2 is YYEKEE (reference sequence). The CDR3 runs to 14 residues. As DNA, the CDR3 is TGTGCCAGCAGCCAGGGGGATATGAACACTGAAGCTTTCTTT. Protein product: CASSQGDMNTEAFF.